A selection of T cell receptor beta chains follows, all from one sample in a study of T cell responses to AZD1222 COVID-19 vaccine. The table came from immunoSEQ multiplex PCR; TCRdb's copy has only in-frame clones and leaves some out. The sample carries over 130,000 clones, 90% recorded once. The sequencing here drew on peripheral blood, taken 28 days after the second AZD1222 dose. Every receptor here comes from an adult who received the AZD1222 COVID-19 vaccine. CDR3s include the opening cysteine and the closing phenylalanine or tryptophan. A D gene is named only where the DNA matches it firmly. The size entry is marked missing in some rows and otherwise reads once, few, many or a size class.

cdr3_nt cdr3_aa clone_size j_call v_call d_call
TGTGCCAGCAGAATCAGCATGAACACTGAAGCTTTCTTT CASRISMNTEAFF - TRBJ1-1 TRBV2 -
TGTGCCATCAGATCCGACACCCTCGGGACCCAGTACTTC CAIRSDTLGTQYF - TRBJ2-5 TRBV10-3 -
TGTGCCAGTAGTATCCCCGGGAGGAATGAAAAACTGTTTTTT CASSIPGRNEKLFF - TRBJ1-4 TRBV19 -
TGTGCCAGCAGTTCGGAGTCCTATAATTCACCCCTCCACTTT CASSSESYNSPLHF - TRBJ1-6 TRBV28 -
TGTGCCACCAGTGATTTTCCGGGACAGGGGGAAGGCTACACCTTC CATSDFPGQGEGYTF - TRBJ1-2 TRBV24-1 TRBD1
TGTGCCAGCAGCGTAGCCACTCAACAAGAGAATTCACCCCTCCACTTT CASSVATQQENSPLHF - TRBJ1-6 TRBV9 -
TGCGCCAGCAGCTTGGGGACAGGGTTTAATACTGAAGCTTTCTTT CASSLGTGFNTEAFF - TRBJ1-1 TRBV5-1 TRBD1
TGTGCCTGGAGGGGGAGTTGGGGTTTCGGGGATGGCTACACCTTC CAWRGSWGFGDGYTF - TRBJ1-2 TRBV30 -
TGCAGCGTTGTACGTCAGTGGAACACCGGGGAGCTGTTTTTT CSVVRQWNTGELFF - TRBJ2-2 TRBV29-1 -
TGTGCCAGCAGGACCGGACAGGGACCCTATGGCTACACCTTC CASRTGQGPYGYTF - TRBJ1-2 TRBV28 TRBD1
TGTGCCACCAGTGATTCCCAGCCCAGCTCCTACAATGAGCAGTTCTTC CATSDSQPSSYNEQFF - TRBJ2-1 TRBV24-1 -
TGTGCCAGCAGATACTATACAGGTCGGGACACTGAAGCTTTCTTT CASRYYTGRDTEAFF - TRBJ1-1 TRBV7-2 -
TGTGCCAGCAGTTACTCGATATCCAGGTATCCGAACTATGGCTACACCTTC CASSYSISRYPNYGYTF - TRBJ1-2 TRBV6-2/TRBV6-3 -
TGTGCCAGCAGCGTACGGGTTTACAACACTGAAGCTTTCTTT CASSVRVYNTEAFF few TRBJ1-1 TRBV9 -
TGTGCCAGCAGCCCGGTGGGGGGGGCGAGTCAGCCCCAGCATTTT CASSPVGGASQPQHF - TRBJ1-5 TRBV6-5 -
TGTGCCAGCAGTTTAGGAGGGGTCTTCAATTCACCCCTCCACTTT CASSLGGVFNSPLHF - TRBJ1-6 TRBV27 -
TGCGCCAGCAGCTTGGCAGCGGGCGCAGCTAACTATGGCTACACCTTC CASSLAAGAANYGYTF once TRBJ1-2 TRBV5-1 -
TGTGCCAGCAGCTTAGCGGGGACTCTAGGAAACACCATATATTTT CASSLAGTLGNTIYF - TRBJ1-3 TRBV7-9 -
TGTGCCAGCAGCGTAGCCCCAGGGGGGTTCCCCTACGAGCAGTACTTC CASSVAPGGFPYEQYF - TRBJ2-7 TRBV9 -
TGTGCCAGCAGACCGATAGGAACCGGGGAGCTGTTTTTT CASRPIGTGELFF - TRBJ2-2 TRBV28 -
TGTGCCAGCAGTCCCGCAGGGGGCAATTCACCCCTCCACTTT CASSPAGGNSPLHF - TRBJ1-6 TRBV6-5 TRBD1
TGCGCCAGCAGTGGAGATCAAGAGACCCAGTACTTC CASSGDQETQYF - TRBJ2-5 TRBV10-2 -
TGTGCCTGGATTTGGGGGGGAAACACTGAAGCTTTCTTT CAWIWGGNTEAFF - TRBJ1-1 TRBV30 -
TGTGCCAGTTTTGAGGGAAATCAGCCCCAGCATTTT CASFEGNQPQHF - TRBJ1-5 TRBV6-5 -
TGTGCCAGCAGCCATGGGACAGGGTTAAACTATGGCTACACCTTC CASSHGTGLNYGYTF - TRBJ1-2 TRBV4-2 TRBD1
TGTGCCAGGTATCAGCCCCAGCATTTT CARYQPQHF - TRBJ1-5 TRBV10-3 -
TGTGCCAGTACTGGGGGTCGCAATCAGCCCCAGCATTTT CASTGGRNQPQHF few TRBJ1-5 TRBV19 -
TGTGCCAGCAGCTTTAACAGGGGGGATGAAGCTTTCTTT CASSFNRGDEAFF once TRBJ1-1 TRBV5-4 TRBD1
TGTGCCAGCAGTTTATGGGGACCAGCGGGATCACCCCTCCACTTT CASSLWGPAGSPLHF - TRBJ1-6 TRBV28 -
TGCGCCAGCAGCCAGCAGACAGGGATGGTCTATGGCTACACCTTC CASSQQTGMVYGYTF - TRBJ1-2 TRBV4-3 TRBD1
TGTGCCAGCAGAGGGGCCGGGAACACTGAAGCTTTCTTT CASRGAGNTEAFF - TRBJ1-1 TRBV9 -
TGTGCCAGCTCTAGCGGGAGGGGAGATACGCAGTATTTT CASSSGRGDTQYF - TRBJ2-3 TRBV7-8 TRBD2
TGTGCCAGTAAACTAGCGGGTGGCCAAGAGACCCAGTACTTC CASKLAGGQETQYF - TRBJ2-5 TRBV6-5 TRBD2
TGTGCCAGCAGACATGACTCGACAGATACGCAGTATTTT CASRHDSTDTQYF - TRBJ2-3 TRBV12-3/TRBV12-4 -
TGTGCCAGCAGTGAAATGAGGAACACCGGGGAGCTGTTTTTT CASSEMRNTGELFF - TRBJ2-2 TRBV6-1 -
TGCGCCAGCAGCCCCTGGGGACAAACACAAGAGACCCAGTACTTC CASSPWGQTQETQYF - TRBJ2-5 TRBV5-1 -
TGTGCCAGCAGCGCGACTAGCGGCTCCTACGAGCAGTACTTC CASSATSGSYEQYF - TRBJ2-7 TRBV9 TRBD2
TGTGCCAGCAGCCCGGGGACAGTCGCAAATGAAAAACTGTTTTTT CASSPGTVANEKLFF - TRBJ1-4 TRBV3-1/TRBV3-2 TRBD1
TGTGCCAGTAGTCGACAGGGCTCTGGGGCCAACGTCCTGACTTTC CASSRQGSGANVLTF few TRBJ2-6 TRBV19 TRBD1
TGTGCCATCAGTGGGGGGGACACCCAGTACTTC CAISGGDTQYF - TRBJ2-5 TRBV10-3 -
TGCGCCAGCAGCCTCGGACTAGCGGGAGGGCAGGCCAAAAACATTCAGTACTTC CASSLGLAGGQAKNIQYF - TRBJ2-4 TRBV4-1 TRBD2
TGCGCCAGCAGCTTGGCTGGGGGAGGCAATCAGCCCCAGCATTTT CASSLAGGGNQPQHF - TRBJ1-5 TRBV5-1 -
TGTGCCAGCAGTTTAGGAGGGACTAATGAAAAACTGTTTTTT CASSLGGTNEKLFF - TRBJ1-4 TRBV28 -
TGTGCCAGCAGCCAAGTATTTCCGAGAAATGAAAAACTGTTTTTT CASSQVFPRNEKLFF - TRBJ1-4 TRBV3-1/TRBV3-2 -
TGTGCCAGCTCACCACGATCAGGGGTGAACACTGAAGCTTTCTTT CASSPRSGVNTEAFF - TRBJ1-1 TRBV18 -
TGTGCCAGCAGGGTAGGGGGCAGCACTGAAGCTTTCTTT CASRVGGSTEAFF once TRBJ1-1 TRBV6-5 TRBD1
TGCAGTGCTAGTCTGCGGGAGGGGAGAGATACGCAGTATTTT CSASLREGRDTQYF - TRBJ2-3 TRBV20-1 TRBD2
TGTGCCACCAGCAGAGACGGAGGGAACAATGAGCAGTTCTTC CATSRDGGNNEQFF once TRBJ2-1 TRBV15 -
TGTGCCAGCAGTGACAGGGGAGGGGGGATTGGCAATCAGCCCCAGCATTTT CASSDRGGGIGNQPQHF - TRBJ1-5 TRBV6-1 -
TGCGCCAGCAGCCAAGGGATCTCCTACGAGCAGTACTTC CASSQGISYEQYF - TRBJ2-7 TRBV4-3 -
TGCGCCAGCAGCTCTGGACCGTTGAACACTGAAGCTTTCTTT CASSSGPLNTEAFF - TRBJ1-1 TRBV5-1 -
TGTGCCAGCAGCTTGGACGGGATGAACACTGAAGCTTTCTTT CASSLDGMNTEAFF - TRBJ1-1 TRBV5-6 -
TGTGCCAGCTCACCCAGATCAATGAACACTGAAGCTTTCTTT CASSPRSMNTEAFF - TRBJ1-1 TRBV18 -